Listed below are T cell receptor beta chains from one sample, sequenced in a study of blood T cells in healthy people across ages. TCRdb re-derived calls from the 5' RACE reads in MiXCR, one entry per CDR3 protein. The sample records around 1.5 million distinct CDR3 sequences, about 40% being singletons. Sequencing was done on a sample of blood. All receptors derive from a woman aged 18-35 years in good health. Both conserved end residues are part of each CDR3. Fields, in order: J gene, clone size, V gene, D gene, CDR3 DNA, CDR3 protein. A D gene is named only where the DNA matches it firmly. Part of the rows lack a size; the others show once, few, many or a class for expanded clones.

TRBJ2-7 few TRBV29-1 TRBD1 TGCAGCGTTGAAGAAGAAGGGGACAGCCTCTACGAGCAGTACTTC CSVEEEGDSLYEQYF
TRBJ2-7 few TRBV2 TRBD1 TGTGCCAGCACCCCGGGGACAGCAGGCGAGCAGTACTTC CASTPGTAGEQYF
TRBJ2-7 . TRBV19 . TGTGCCAGTAGTATCGGTGGGGCTTACGAGCAGTACTTC CASSIGGAYEQYF
TRBJ2-1 few TRBV7-2 TRBD2 TGTGCCAGCAGCCGACCTACTAGCGGGAGCGTCAGCTCCTACAATGAGCAGTTCTTC CASSRPTSGSVSSYNEQFF
TRBJ2-6 . TRBV6-5 . TGTGCCAACAGTTACTCAGGGGCTGGGGCCAACGTCCTGACTTTC CANSYSGAGANVLTF
TRBJ2-3 few TRBV10-3 . TGTGCCATCAGGTTAGGGACTCGGCGCCCTAGCACAGATACGCAGTATTTT CAIRLGTRRPSTDTQYF
TRBJ2-5 . TRBV27 TRBD2 TGTGCCAGCAGTTTGAATCCTAGCGGGAATCCGGAGACCCAGTACTTC CASSLNPSGNPETQYF
TRBJ2-1 . TRBV7-2 . TGTGCCAGCAGCTCGGGATTCGGTGTGCAGTTCTTC CASSSGFGVQFF
TRBJ1-6 . TRBV20-1 . TGCAGTGCCGAGGGGTCCGGTTGGGATTCACCCCTCCACTTT CSAEGSGWDSPLHF
TRBJ2-3 . TRBV6-2/TRBV6-3 . TGTGCCAGCAGTTACGGTCGGCGGGACACAGATACGCAGTATTTT CASSYGRRDTDTQYF
TRBJ2-1 few TRBV11-2 . TGTGCCAGCAGCTTACAGTTGCCCGACTACAATGAGCAGTTCTTC CASSLQLPDYNEQFF
TRBJ2-7 . TRBV7-2 . TGTGCCAGCATCCCAGGAGGTTCCTACAATGAGCAGTACTTC CASIPGGSYNEQYF
TRBJ2-5 . TRBV4-1 . TGCGCCAGCAGCCAAGGTGGGGCCTCGGAGACCCAGTACTTC CASSQGGASETQYF
TRBJ1-2 many TRBV6-5 TRBD1 TGTGCCAGCAGTTACTCAGGGGTATCGGCAGGGGGACATGGCTACACCTTC CASSYSGVSAGGHGYTF
TRBJ2-1 . TRBV6-5 . TGTGCCAGCAGTTATGGGACGGGGACGGCCTCCTACAATGAGCAGTTCTTC CASSYGTGTASYNEQFF
TRBJ2-7 . TRBV20-1 TRBD1 TGCAGTGCTAAGACAGGGGGCAACAATGAGCAGTACTTC CSAKTGGNNEQYF
TRBJ1-2 . TRBV4-1 . TGCGCCAGCAGCCAAGATTCTGAATTCGGGCTAGCGGGCGACACCTTC CASSQDSEFGLAGDTF
TRBJ1-2 . TRBV10-3 . TGTGTCATCGTAGAAAGACAGGTTCCTTTGACGGGCTACACCTTC CVIVERQVPLTGYTF
TRBJ2-3 few TRBV7-2 . TGTGCCAGCAGCTTTTTAGGGAGCGGGACAGATACGCAGTATTTT CASSFLGSGTDTQYF
TRBJ1-2 . TRBV5-1 TRBD1 TGCGCCAGCAGCCTGGGGGACAGCGTTAACTATGGCTACACCTTC CASSLGDSVNYGYTF
TRBJ2-3 . TRBV10-2 . TGTGCCAGCAGTGAGTCGAGAGGTACGCAGTATTTT CASSESRGTQYF
TRBJ2-7 few TRBV29-1 TRBD1 TGCAGCGTTGAAAGGGTGAACAGGGGGCAGACCTACGAGCAGTACTTC CSVERVNRGQTYEQYF
TRBJ1-1 few TRBV12-3/TRBV12-4 TRBD1 TGTGCCAGCAGTCCCCGGACAGGGTCGGGTGAAGCTTTCTTT CASSPRTGSGEAFF
TRBJ1-1 few TRBV29-1 . TGCAGCGTTTCGGTGCGGGAAGCTTTCTTT CSVSVREAFF
TRBJ2-7 few TRBV9 . TGTGCCAGCAGCGTAGCCAGGTACGGCGATCAGTACTTC CASSVARYGDQYF
TRBJ1-6 . TRBV14 . TGTGCCTCGAGTAGCAGCTACCAAATTCAGGCCCTCCACTTT CASSSSYQIQALHF
TRBJ2-7 . TRBV10-3 TRBD2 TGTGCCATCGATTCCGGACTAGCGGGGGCCTACGGGCAGTACTTC CAIDSGLAGAYGQYF
TRBJ2-3 . TRBV20-1 . TGCAGTGCGGGGGAGTCCGGTACGCAGTATTTT CSAGESGTQYF
TRBJ1-5 few TRBV10-3 . TGTGCCATCAGTGAGTCCATGGGGAGCAATCAGCCCCAGCATTTT CAISESMGSNQPQHF
TRBJ2-2 . TRBV6-5 . TGTGCCAGCAGTTACGAAGGGGAGCTGTTTTTT CASSYEGELFF
TRBJ1-4 few TRBV5-1 TRBD1 TGCGCCAGCAGGCCGGACAGGGATAATGAAAAACTGTTTTTT CASRPDRDNEKLFF
TRBJ2-5 . TRBV7-9 . TGTGCCAGCACCCGAGGCCAGATTGATGAGCAGTACTTC CASTRGQIDEQYF
TRBJ2-1 many TRBV6-6 TRBD2 TGTGCCAGCAGTTACTCCGGACTAGCGGGGGTCTACAATGAGCAGTTCTTC CASSYSGLAGVYNEQFF
TRBJ2-3 . TRBV6-6 . TGTGCCAGCAGGTCAGGAAGGCCAGATACGCAGTATTTT CASRSGRPDTQYF